One sample yielded the 8 T cell receptor beta chains listed below, sequenced in a study of cytomegalovirus exposure and HLA in healthy donors. The study ran its PCR with 60 Vbeta and 13 Jbeta primers. Sequenced by immunoSEQ multiplex PCR; TCRdb stores in-frame clones only, minus some. This table holds some 200,000 clones, around 80% found once. The source material was PBMCs. All receptors come from a woman between 45 and 60 years old in good health and CMV-seronegative.

This chain uses TRBV18 with TRBJ1-6, with D tentatively TRBD1 (5 bases). The CDR3 extends over 16 amino acids. The ends were cut back, 0 bases at V and 4 bases at J, with 10 bases in the middle. The V gene's germline CDR1 is KGHSH and CDR2 LQKENI. DNA of the CDR3: TGTGCCAGCTCACCACCGCCAGGGATTTATAATTCACCCCTCCACTTT. Its protein product is CASSPPPGIYNSPLHF.

V gene TRBV19 combines with J gene TRBJ2-3, with TRBD2 matching 8 bases. The germline CDR1 and CDR2 sequences are LNHDA and SQIVND (reference sequence). Trimming took 0 bases from V and 5 from J; bases not matched to a gene: 7. The CDR3 loop spans 16 amino acids. DNA for the CDR3: TGTGCCAGTAGTATAGATACGGCGGGAGGAGGAGATACGCAGTATTTT. It specifies CASSIDTAGGGDTQYF.

The chain couples TRBV5-6 to TRBJ1-2; 7 nucleotides match TRBD1. V dropped 3 bases and J dropped 2; count of bases not matched to a gene: 13. The CDR3 loop spans 17 amino acids. Germline lookup yields CDR1 SGHDT and CDR2 YYEEEE. The CDR3: CASSWGPAPRGNYGYTF. CDR3 in DNA: TGTGCCAGCAGCTGGGGCCCAGCCCCCAGGGGGAACTATGGCTACACCTTC.

This rearrangement joins TRBV5-8 to TRBJ1-2, with no clear D. CDR1 and CDR2 (germline): SGHTS, YDEGEE. The CDR3 runs 14 residues. V was pared by 0 bases and J by 4 bases, with 10 bases between. The CDR3 DNA reads as TGTGCCAGCAGCTTGGCCGAGGCAGTCTATGGCTACACCTTC. Translation: CASSLAEAVYGYTF.

V usage is TRBV5-5 and J usage is TRBJ1-4; D ambiguous. CDR3 length equals 14 residues. From germline, CDR1 is SGHKS and CDR2 YYEKEE (reference sequence). Trimming cost V 4 bases and J 4 bases, with 11 bases left between them. The CDR3 loop is CASSRLSGNEKLFF. The DNA of the CDR3 is TGTGCCAGCAGCCGACTCAGTGGTAATGAAAAACTGTTTTTT.

This clone was seen only once. V is TRBV18 and J is TRBJ2-1, with D hard to call. Trimming removed 3 bases at V and 9 bases at J, with 18 bases between. Per germline, CDR1 KGHSH and CDR2 LQKENI. This CDR3 has 15 residues. The DNA for the CDR3 is TGTGCCAGCTCACCTCGTGACCCAGCGTTCCCTGAGCAGTTCTTC. Its translation: CASSPRDPAFPEQFF.

The V and J genes are TRBV10-3 and TRBJ1-5; unclear D gene. V was cut by 0 bases and J by 6 bases, with 6 bases left in between. This CDR3 spans 13 amino acids. In germline, CDR1 is ENHRY, CDR2 SYGVKD. The CDR3 here is CAISESRGQPQHF. CDR3 nucleotide sequence: TGTGCCATCAGTGAGTCGAGAGGTCAGCCCCAGCATTTT.

V gene TRBV18 combines with J gene TRBJ1-3, with 10 bases aligning to TRBD1. Trimming cost V 6 bases and J 4 bases; bases outside gene matches: 9. The CDR3 runs 16 residues. Per the germline V gene, CDR1 is KGHSH and CDR2 is LQKENI. The CDR3 region is CASSPTGQGLGNTIYF. CDR3 DNA sequence: TGTGCCAGCTCCCCCACGGGACAGGGGCTGGGAAACACCATATATTTT.